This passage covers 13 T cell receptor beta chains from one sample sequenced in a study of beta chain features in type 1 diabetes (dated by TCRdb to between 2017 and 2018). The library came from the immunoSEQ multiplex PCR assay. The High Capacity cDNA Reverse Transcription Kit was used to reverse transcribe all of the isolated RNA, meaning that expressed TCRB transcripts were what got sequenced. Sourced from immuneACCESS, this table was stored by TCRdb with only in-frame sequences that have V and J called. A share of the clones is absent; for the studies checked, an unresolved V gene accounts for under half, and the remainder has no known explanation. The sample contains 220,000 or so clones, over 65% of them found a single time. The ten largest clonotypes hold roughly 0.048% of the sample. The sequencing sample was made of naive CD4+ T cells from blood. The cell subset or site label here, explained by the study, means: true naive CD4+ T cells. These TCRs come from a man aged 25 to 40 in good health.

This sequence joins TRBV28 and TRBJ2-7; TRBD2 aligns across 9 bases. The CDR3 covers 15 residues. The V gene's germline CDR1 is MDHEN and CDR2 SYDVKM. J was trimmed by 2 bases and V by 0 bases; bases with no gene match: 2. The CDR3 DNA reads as TGTGCCAGCAGTTTATGGACTAGCGGTGCCTACGAGCAGTACTTC. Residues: CASSLWTSGAYEQYF.

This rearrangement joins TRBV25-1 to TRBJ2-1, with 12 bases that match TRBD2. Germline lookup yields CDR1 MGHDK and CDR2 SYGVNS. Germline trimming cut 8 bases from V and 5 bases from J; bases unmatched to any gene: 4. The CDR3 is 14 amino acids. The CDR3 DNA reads TGTGCCAGCCGACTAGCGGGAGAGAACAATGAGCAGTTCTTC. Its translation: CASRLAGENNEQFF. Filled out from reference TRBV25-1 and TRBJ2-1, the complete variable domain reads EADIYQTPRYLVIGTGKKITLECSQTMGHDKMYWYQQDPGMELHLIHYSYGVNSTEKGDLSSESTVSRIRTEHFPLTLESARPSHTSQYLCASRLAGENNEQFFGPGTRLTVL.

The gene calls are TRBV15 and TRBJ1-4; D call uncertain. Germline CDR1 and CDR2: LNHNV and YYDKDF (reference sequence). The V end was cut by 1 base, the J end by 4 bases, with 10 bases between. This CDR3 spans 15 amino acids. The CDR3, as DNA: TGTGCCACCAGCAGAGGACCTGGGGATAATGAAAAACTGTTTTTT. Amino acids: CATSRGPGDNEKLFF. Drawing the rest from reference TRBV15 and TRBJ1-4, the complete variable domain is DAMVIQNPRYQVTQFGKPVTLSCSQTLNHNVMYWYQQKSSQAPKLLFHYYDKDFNNEADTPDNFQSRRPNTSFCFLDIRSPGLGDTAMYLCATSRGPGDNEKLFFGSGTQLSVL.

The CDR3 region has the DNA TGTGCCAGCAGCCCAAAAGGGGATACGCAGTATTTT. This codes for CASSPKGDTQYF. The chain employs TRBV7-9 and TRBJ2-3, with D unresolved. The V end was cut by 5 bases, the J end by 6 bases, with 9 bases between. Germline CDR1 SEHNR, CDR2 FQNEAQ (reference sequence). The CDR3 consists of 12 residues.

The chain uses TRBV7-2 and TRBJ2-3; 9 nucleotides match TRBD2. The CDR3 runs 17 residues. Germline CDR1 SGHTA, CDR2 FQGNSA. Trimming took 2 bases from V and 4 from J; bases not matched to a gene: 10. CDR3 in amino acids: CASSLKALAGSSDTQYF. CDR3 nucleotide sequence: TGTGCCAGCAGCTTAAAGGCCCTAGCGGGGTCATCAGATACGCAGTATTTT.

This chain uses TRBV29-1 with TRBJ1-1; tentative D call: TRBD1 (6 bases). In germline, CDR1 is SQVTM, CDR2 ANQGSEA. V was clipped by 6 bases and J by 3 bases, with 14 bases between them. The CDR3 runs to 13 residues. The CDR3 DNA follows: TGCAGCGTAGGGGGACAAACCTACACTGAAGCTTTCTTT. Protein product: CSVGGQTYTEAFF.

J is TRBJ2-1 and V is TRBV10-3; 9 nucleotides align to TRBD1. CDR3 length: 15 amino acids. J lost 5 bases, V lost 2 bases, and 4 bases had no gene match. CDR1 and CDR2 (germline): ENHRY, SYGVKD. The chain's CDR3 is CAISEQDRGHNEQFF. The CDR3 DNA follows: TGTGCCATCAGTGAGCAGGACAGGGGACACAATGAGCAGTTCTTC.

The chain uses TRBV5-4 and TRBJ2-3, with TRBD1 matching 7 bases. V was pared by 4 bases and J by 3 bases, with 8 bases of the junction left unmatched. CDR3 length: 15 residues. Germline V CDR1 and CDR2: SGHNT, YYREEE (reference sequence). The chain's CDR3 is CASSADLDRTDTQYF. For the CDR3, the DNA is TGTGCCAGCAGCGCGGACTTGGACAGGACAGATACGCAGTATTTT.

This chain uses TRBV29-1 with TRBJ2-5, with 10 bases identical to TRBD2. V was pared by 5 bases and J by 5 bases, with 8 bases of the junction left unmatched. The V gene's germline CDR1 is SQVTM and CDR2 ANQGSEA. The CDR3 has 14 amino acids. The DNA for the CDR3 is TGCAGCGTTCCTTTAGCGGGAGGTGGGGAGACCCAGTACTTC. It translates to CSVPLAGGGETQYF.

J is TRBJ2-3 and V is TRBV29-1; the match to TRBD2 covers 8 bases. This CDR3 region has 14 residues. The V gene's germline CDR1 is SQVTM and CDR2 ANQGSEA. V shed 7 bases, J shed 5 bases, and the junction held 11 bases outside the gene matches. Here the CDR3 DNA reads TGCAGCGCAGTTCCCGGGAGGGATGTAGATACGCAGTATTTT. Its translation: CSAVPGRDVDTQYF.

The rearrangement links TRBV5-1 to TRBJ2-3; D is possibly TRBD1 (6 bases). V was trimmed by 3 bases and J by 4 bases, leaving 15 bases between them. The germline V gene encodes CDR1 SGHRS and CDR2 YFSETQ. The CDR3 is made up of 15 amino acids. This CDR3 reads CASSSYRDKADTQYF. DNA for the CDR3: TGCGCCAGCAGCTCCTACAGGGACAAGGCAGATACGCAGTATTTT.

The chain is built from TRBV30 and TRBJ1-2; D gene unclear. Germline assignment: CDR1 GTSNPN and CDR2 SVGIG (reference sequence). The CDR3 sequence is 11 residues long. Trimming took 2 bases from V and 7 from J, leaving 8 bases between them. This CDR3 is CAWSLQPGYTF. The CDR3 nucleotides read TGTGCCTGGAGTTTACAGCCTGGCTACACCTTC.

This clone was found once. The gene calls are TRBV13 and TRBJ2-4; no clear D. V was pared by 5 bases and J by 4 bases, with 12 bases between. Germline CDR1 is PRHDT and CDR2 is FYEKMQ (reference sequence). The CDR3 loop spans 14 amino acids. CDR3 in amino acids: CASSQPRLKNIQYF. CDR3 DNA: TGTGCCAGCAGCCAACCAAGACTGAAAAACATTCAGTACTTC.